This T cell receptor (beta chain) was obtained from a study of cytomegalovirus exposure and HLA in healthy donors. Germline loops: CDR1 SGHRS, CDR2 YFSETQ. The CDR3 is made up of 16 amino acids. Unmatched junction bases numbered 5, after V lost 0 bases and J lost 4 bases. Points on this clone: What it binds is not known.

Primers for the PCR totalled 60 Vbeta and 13 Jbeta. Clones were read by immunoSEQ multiplex PCR, and TCRdb kept only the in-frame ones, dropping some. The sample lists roughly 120,000 clones; under 85% were seen once. General study points: What a later analysis showed was that several of the most significant clusters appeared linked to common viral pathogens. Later analysis found that TCR beta chains associated with HLA were more clonally expanded than other, equally common chains.

The material sequenced was PBMCs. The source of this sequence is a woman in her forties in good health and CMV-seropositive. The rearrangement joins TRBV5-1 to TRBJ1-1; 11 positions match TRBD1. CDR3 DNA: TGCGCCAGCAGCTTGGTCGGACAGGGGGCGAGCACTGAAGCTTTCTTT. It specifies CASSLVGQGASTEAFF.